One and the same sample provided the 31 T cell receptor beta chains below, sequenced in a study of T cells in Graves' hyperthyroidism and ophthalmopathy. Amplification of TCR beta CDR3 regions used RNA as the template. During a first-round RT-PCR of the TCR CDR3, the HTBI primer set was used. One entry per CDR3 protein, called by TCRdb with MiXCR from the multiplex PCR reads. Here the sample spans roughly 570,000 distinct CDR3 sequences, 15% to 19% being singletons. The sample taken for sequencing was blood. Source of these receptors: a woman between 25 and 40 years old with Graves' hyperthyroidism.

The J gene is TRBJ2-3, the V gene TRBV20-1, with 8 positions matching TRBD2. This CDR3 contains 13 residues. Germline CDR1 and CDR2: DFQATT and SNEGSKA (reference sequence). The junction had 4 bases not matched to a gene; V was cut back by 3 bases and J by 5 bases. As DNA, the CDR3 is TGCAGTGCTAGCGTAGCGGGAAGAGATACGCAGTATTTT. Amino acids: CSASVAGRDTQYF.

This clonotype was seen repeatedly, ten times or more. CDR3 DNA sequence: TGTGCCACCAGCACCCGGACAGGAGCTAGCACAGATACGCAGTATTTT. Translating it yields CATSTRTGASTDTQYF. This chain uses TRBV15 with TRBJ2-3, with 7 bases identical to TRBD1. The CDR3 consists of 16 residues. CDR1 and CDR2 from the germline V gene are LNHNV and YYDKDF (reference sequence). The V and J ends lost 4 bases and 0 bases, in that order; junction bases with no gene match: 7.

This clonotype has a count of ten or more. The chain has TRBV25-1 and TRBJ2-7, with D unclear. V was clipped by 3 bases and J by 4 bases, with 13 bases between them. CDR3 length: 14 residues. CDR1 is MGHDK, CDR2 SYGVNS, per germline. The CDR3 coding sequence is TGTGCCAGCAGTGAGGGGATGCCACCTTACGAGCAGTACTTC. Translation gives CASSEGMPPYEQYF.

This chain connects TRBV27 to TRBJ1-1; D is possibly TRBD1 (6 bases). Germline V gene sequence: CDR1 MNHEY, CDR2 SMNVEV (reference sequence). This CDR3 contains 12 residues. V gave up 10 bases and J gave up 5 bases, with 14 bases separating them. The CDR3 DNA is TGTGCCACTAGTGAAGGGGGGACTGAAGCTTTCTTT. Amino acid sequence: CATSEGGTEAFF.

This clonotype was seen at least ten times. The J gene is TRBJ2-5, the V gene TRBV7-3, with D perhaps matching TRBD1 (6 bases). CDR1 is SGHTA, CDR2 FQGTGA, per germline. V was pared by 7 bases and J by 0 bases, with 21 bases between. This CDR3 comprises 17 residues. CDR3 nucleotide sequence: TGTGCCAGCAACGTAACATACCGGGACACCCACCAAGAGACCCAGTACTTC. Residues: CASNVTYRDTHQETQYF.

In its sample, this clonotype was seen many times. V and J are TRBV20-1 and TRBJ2-2; 7 bases align to TRBD1. There are 16 residues in the CDR3. The germline CDR1 and CDR2 sequences are DFQATT and SNEGSKA (reference sequence). V was clipped by 0 bases and J by 0 bases; unmatched bases: 4. As DNA, the CDR3 is TGCAGTGCTAGAGATCTACAGGGGTCGAACACCGGGGAGCTGTTTTTT. Protein product: CSARDLQGSNTGELFF.

This clonotype was counted only a few times. V and J are TRBV7-9 and TRBJ2-3; unclear D gene. From germline, CDR1 is SEHNR and CDR2 FQNEAQ (reference sequence). There are 15 residues in the CDR3. V dropped 0 bases and J dropped 3 bases, with 10 bases sitting between them. The CDR3 reads CASSLAGKGTDTQYF. The CDR3 coding sequence is TGTGCCAGCAGCTTAGCGGGAAAAGGGACAGATACGCAGTATTTT.

This clonotype was observed a few times. The chain employs TRBV4-1 and TRBJ1-2; D is unclear. Trimming left V 6 bases short and J 2 bases short, with 10 bases between. Germline V gene data show CDR1 as MGHRA and CDR2 as YSYEKL. This CDR3 has 13 residues. CDR3 protein: CASRPTANYGYTF. The CDR3 region has the DNA TGCGCCAGCAGGCCAACAGCGAACTATGGCTACACCTTC.

The rearrangement joins TRBV15 to TRBJ2-1, with unresolved D. Germline V gene lookup returns CDR1 LNHNV and CDR2 YYDKDF (reference sequence). The length of the CDR3 is 13 residues. V lost 3 bases to trimming and J lost 10 bases, with 13 bases between them. The CDR3 loop is CATSSLWPPEQFF. CDR3 nucleotide sequence: TGTGCCACCAGCAGCCTCTGGCCTCCAGAGCAGTTCTTC. The full variable domain, its missing parts supplied by reference TRBV15 and TRBJ2-1, is DAMVIQNPRYQVTQFGKPVTLSCSQTLNHNVMYWYQQKSSQAPKLLFHYYDKDFNNEADTPDNFQSRRPNTSFCFLDIRSPGLGDTAMYLCATSSLWPPEQFFGPGTRLTVL.

This clonotype was detected only a few times. The gene calls are TRBV20-1 and TRBJ2-7; 15 bases fit TRBD2. The V segment lost 0 bases and the J segment 1 base; nucleotides outside the gene matches: 7. The V gene's germline CDR1 is DFQATT and CDR2 SNEGSKA (reference sequence). The CDR3 length is 18 residues. CDR3 DNA: TGCAGTGCTAGAGATAGGACTAGCGGGAGGGTGTCGTCCTACGAGCAGTACTTC. Protein: CSARDRTSGRVSSYEQYF.

This clonotype was seen repeatedly, ten times or more. V gene TRBV28 combines with J gene TRBJ2-7, with no clear D. CDR3 length equals 15 residues. V was trimmed by 5 bases and J by 2 bases, leaving 16 bases between them. Germline CDR1 MDHEN, CDR2 SYDVKM. CDR3: CASSRTTMRPYEQYF. The CDR3 DNA follows: TGTGCCAGCAGTCGGACGACCATGAGGCCCTACGAGCAGTACTTC. Filled out from reference TRBV28 and TRBJ2-7, the complete variable domain reads DVKVTQSSRYLVKRTGEKVFLECVQDMDHENMFWYRQDPGLGLRLIYFSYDVKMKEKGDIPEGYSVSREKKERFSLILESASTNQTSMYLCASSRTTMRPYEQYFGPGTRLTVT.

This clonotype was recorded a few times. The V call is TRBV18, the J call TRBJ2-1; D remains unclear. Trimming cost V 2 bases and J 12 bases, with 8 bases left between them. The CDR3 is 11 amino acids. Germline CDR1 reads KGHSH; CDR2 reads LQKENI. The CDR3 here is CASSPGPGQFF. The CDR3 nucleotides are TGTGCCAGCTCACCAGGTCCGGGGCAGTTCTTC.

This clonotype has at least ten counts. The gene calls are TRBV27 and TRBJ2-7; 7 positions agree with TRBD2. The V and J ends lost 7 bases and 3 bases, in that order; junction bases with no gene match: 9. The length of the CDR3 is 14 residues. Germline assignment: CDR1 MNHEY and CDR2 SMNVEV (reference sequence). The CDR3 DNA reads TGTGCCAGCACCCACTCCGGGGGGTTCTACGAGCAGTACTTC. Amino acid sequence: CASTHSGGFYEQYF.

Many counts were recorded for this clonotype. The chain is built from TRBV7-9 and TRBJ2-5; 11 bases are a match to TRBD2. The CDR3 covers 13 residues. The V gene end was trimmed by 5 bases and the J gene end by 4 bases; junction bases not matched to a gene: 0. CDR1 and CDR2 from the germline V gene are SEHNR and FQNEAQ (reference sequence). The CDR3: CASSGLAGETQYF. In DNA, the CDR3 is TGTGCCAGCAGCGGACTAGCGGGAGAGACCCAGTACTTC.

This clonotype appeared many times. V and J are TRBV30 and TRBJ2-3, with 7 nucleotides matching TRBD2. Germline lookup yields CDR1 GTSNPN and CDR2 SVGIG (reference sequence). This CDR3 spans 14 amino acids. V was clipped by 1 base and J by 5 bases; unmatched bases: 6. The CDR3 region has the DNA TGTGCCTGGAGTGGGGGGGAGGGCCAAGATACGCAGTATTTT. It codes for CAWSGGEGQDTQYF.

This clonotype has only a few counts. The chain has TRBV20-1 and TRBJ2-5; D might be TRBD2 (6 bases). Trimming took off 6 bases at V and 5 bases at J, with 16 bases between the two ends. This CDR3 comprises 13 residues. In germline, CDR1 is DFQATT, CDR2 SNEGSKA (reference sequence). DNA of the CDR3: TGCAGTGCCATTTCCGGAGGGACCGAGACCCAGTACTTC. Translated, it gives CSAISGGTETQYF.

The chain combines TRBV5-6 with TRBJ2-7; D uncertain. Germline CDR1 is SGHDT and CDR2 is YYEEEE. V was trimmed by 2 bases and J by 2 bases, leaving 8 bases between them. The CDR3 sequence is 13 residues long. CDR3 sequence (DNA): TGTGCCAGCAGCTTCGACGTACCCTACGAGCAGTACTTC. Its protein product is CASSFDVPYEQYF. The whole variable domain, remainder taken from reference TRBV5-6 and TRBJ2-7, is DAGVTQSPTHLIKTRGQQVTLRCSPKSGHDTVSWYQQALGQGPQFIFQYYEEEERQRGNFPDRFSGHQFPNYSSELNVNALLLGDSALYLCASSFDVPYEQYFGPGTRLTVT.

The rearrangement uses TRBV7-9 and TRBJ2-1, with 9 bases identical to TRBD2. Germline V gives CDR1 SEHNR, CDR2 FQNEAQ (reference sequence). V lost 1 base, J lost 2 bases, and 6 bases stayed unmatched. The CDR3 is 17 amino acids. The CDR3 coding sequence is TGTGCCAGCAGCTTAGGGGCGACTAGCGGACCCTACAATGAGCAGTTCTTC. This translates into CASSLGATSGPYNEQFF.

Only one count was recorded for this clonotype. This chain connects TRBV27 to TRBJ1-1; D not certain. The V gene lost 4 bases and the J gene lost 7 bases, with 13 bases spanning the gap. The CDR3 covers 13 residues. Germline CDR1 reads MNHEY; CDR2 reads SMNVEV (reference sequence). This chain's CDR3 is CASSSPATVEAFF. CDR3 bases: TGTGCCAGCAGTTCGCCTGCGACGGTTGAAGCTTTCTTT.

This clonotype was detected ten times or more. The chain couples TRBV6-1 to TRBJ2-1, with 12 positions matching TRBD2. The V gene end was trimmed by 6 bases and the J gene end by 4 bases; junction bases not matched to a gene: 16. This CDR3 spans 19 amino acids. Germline V gene data show CDR1 as MNHNS and CDR2 as SASEGT. In DNA form, the CDR3 reads TGTGCCAGCAGCACAACCCCTCGTCTAGCGGGAGGGCGATACAATGAGCAGTTCTTC. Translating gives CASSTTPRLAGGRYNEQFF.

This clonotype was seen repeatedly, ten times or more. J is TRBJ1-5 and V is TRBV24-1; unclear D gene. The V gene's germline CDR1 is KGHDR and CDR2 SFDVKD. The V gene lost 4 bases and the J gene lost 6 bases, with 9 bases spanning the gap. This CDR3 is built from 13 residues. This CDR3 is CATSDPRGQPQHF. The CDR3 DNA reads as TGTGCCACCAGTGACCCTCGGGGTCAGCCCCAGCATTTT.

Many counts were recorded for this clonotype. The V gene is TRBV12-3 or TRBV12-4, the J gene TRBJ2-2; D may correspond to TRBD1 or TRBD2 (6 bases each). CDR3 length: 11 residues. The germline V and J ends were trimmed by 7 bases and 13 bases, with 13 bases remaining between them. The CDR3 region is CASTQGTGLFF. In nucleotides, the CDR3 is TGTGCCAGCACCCAGGGGACTGGGCTGTTTTTT.

This clonotype has only a few counts. V gene TRBV3-1 combines with J gene TRBJ1-4, with D uncertain. The length of the CDR3 is 15 residues. Germline V gene lookup returns CDR1 LGHDT and CDR2 YNNKEL (reference sequence). Trimming took off 3 bases at V and 4 bases at J, with 12 bases between the two ends. DNA for the CDR3: TGTGCCAGCAGCCAGAGTGTAGGACTTAATGAAAAACTGTTTTTT. As protein: CASSQSVGLNEKLFF.

This clonotype was seen ten or more times. The chain joins TRBV7-9 to TRBJ2-1; 9 nucleotides agree with TRBD2. CDR1 is SEHNR and CDR2 is FQNEAQ in the germline V gene (reference sequence). This CDR3 region has 15 residues. The ends lost 5 bases at V and 5 bases at J; junction bases unmatched: 7. This CDR3 reads CASSILAGQNNEQFF. CDR3 nucleotide sequence: TGTGCCAGCAGCATCCTAGCGGGACAGAACAATGAGCAGTTCTTC.

This clonotype has at least ten counts. At one boundary the junction diverges from the germline segment, which might be a read error. The rearrangement joins TRBV11-2 to TRBJ2-1; a possible D gene is TRBD1 (6 bases). CDR1 and CDR2 from the germline V gene are SGHAT and FQNNGV. This CDR3 is 16 amino acids long. The DNA of the CDR3 is TGTGCCGGCAGTATTACCGGGGCAGGGGCCTACAATGAGCAGTTCTTC. It translates to CAGSITGAGAYNEQFF.

The sample holds many counts of this clonotype. The CDR3 sequence: CASGLGRTGNNYGYTF. CDR3 DNA sequence: TGTGCTAGTGGTCTCGGACGGACAGGAAATAACTATGGCTACACCTTC. V is TRBV12-5 and J is TRBJ1-2; 7 bases align to TRBD1. The CDR3 length is 16 residues. The germline CDR1 and CDR2 sequences are LGHNT and FRNRAP. Unmatched junction bases numbered 10, after V lost 5 bases and J lost 1 base.

This chain connects TRBV28 to TRBJ2-7; the match to TRBD2 covers 9 bases. The trim removed 8 bases at V and 2 bases at J, leaving 10 bases unmatched. The germline gives CDR1 MDHEN, CDR2 SYDVKM. The length of the CDR3 is 15 residues. This chain's CDR3 is CASFGTSREPYEQYF. The CDR3 nucleotides are TGTGCCAGCTTCGGGACTAGCCGAGAGCCCTACGAGCAGTACTTC.

The rearrangement uses TRBV5-1 and TRBJ1-4; D is uncertain. Germline assignment: CDR1 SGHRS and CDR2 YFSETQ. This CDR3 is 14 amino acids long. Trimming pared 5 bases from V and 4 bases from J, leaving 12 bases between. The CDR3: CASREGPINEKLFF. The DNA for the CDR3 is TGCGCCAGCAGAGAAGGACCGATTAATGAAAAACTGTTTTTT.

This clonotype was counted many times. The chain couples TRBV7-9 to TRBJ2-1, with TRBD2 identical over 11 bases. The germline CDR1 and CDR2 sequences are SEHNR and FQNEAQ (reference sequence). This CDR3 comprises 16 residues. V shed 5 bases, J shed 5 bases, and the junction held 8 bases outside the gene matches. The CDR3 DNA reads TGTGCCAGCAGCCGATGGGGGACTAGCGGCCACAATGAGCAGTTCTTC. This sequence encodes CASSRWGTSGHNEQFF.

At least ten counts were recorded for this clonotype. The CDR3: CASSPTTGMETQYF. CDR3 sequence (DNA): TGTGCCAGCTCTCCCACCACTGGAATGGAGACCCAGTACTTC. The rearrangement joins TRBV18 to TRBJ2-5; D remains ambiguous. The CDR3 contains 14 residues. Trimming left V 6 bases short and J 5 bases short, with 16 bases between. CDR1 is KGHSH, CDR2 LQKENI, per germline. Supplemented by reference TRBV18 and TRBJ2-5, the full variable domain reads NAGVMQNPRHLVRRRGQEARLRCSPMKGHSHVYWYRQLPEEGLKFMVYLQKENIIDESGMPKERFSAEFPKEGPSILRIQQVVRGDSAAYFCASSPTTGMETQYFGPGTRLLVL.

This chain links TRBV4-3 with TRBJ2-5; a possible D gene is TRBD2 (5 bases). V was pared by 1 base and J by 5 bases, with 8 bases between. Germline V lookup: CDR1 LGHNA, CDR2 YSLEER. The CDR3 runs 13 residues. The CDR3 sequence is CASSQGRRETQYF. The CDR3 nucleotides read TGCGCCAGCAGCCAAGGAAGGAGGGAGACCCAGTACTTC.